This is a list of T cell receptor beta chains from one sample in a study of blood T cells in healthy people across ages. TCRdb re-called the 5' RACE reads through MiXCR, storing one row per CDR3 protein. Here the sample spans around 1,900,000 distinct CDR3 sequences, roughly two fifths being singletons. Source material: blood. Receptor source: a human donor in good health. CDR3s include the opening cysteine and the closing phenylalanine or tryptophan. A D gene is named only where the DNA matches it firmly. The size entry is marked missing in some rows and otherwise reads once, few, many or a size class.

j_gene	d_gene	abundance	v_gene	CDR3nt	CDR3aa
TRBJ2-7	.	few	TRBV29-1	TGCAGCGTGAATCAGGGGAGCTCCTACAATGAGCAGTACTTC	CSVNQGSSYNEQYF
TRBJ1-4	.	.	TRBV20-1	TGCAGTGCTAGAGGGCGGGGGGCAAACGAAAAACTGTTTTTT	CSARGRGANEKLFF
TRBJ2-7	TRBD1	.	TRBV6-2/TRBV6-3	TGTGCCAGCAGTCAATGGACAGGGCCCTACGAGCAGTACTTC	CASSQWTGPYEQYF
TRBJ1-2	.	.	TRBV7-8	TGTGCCAGCAGCTTAGCGGGCCCGGCCCATGGCTACACCTTC	CASSLAGPAHGYTF
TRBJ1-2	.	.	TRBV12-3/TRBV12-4	TGTGCCAGCAGTTTAGAGGCCCTGTCGGGCTACACCTTC	CASSLEALSGYTF
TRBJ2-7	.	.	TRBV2	TGTGCCAGCATGAAGAAGGGGACCCCTCACGAGCAGTACTTC	CASMKKGTPHEQYF
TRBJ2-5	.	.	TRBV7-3	TGTGCCAGCAGCTTAGGGGCTAGCGTGGAGACCCAGTACTTC	CASSLGASVETQYF
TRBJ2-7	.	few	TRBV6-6	TGTGCCAGCAGGAGCCGACGGATAACCTACGAGCAGTACTTC	CASRSRRITYEQYF
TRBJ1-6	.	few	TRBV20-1	TGCAGTGCTAGAGGGGCAGGGCCGAATTCACCCCTCCACTTT	CSARGAGPNSPLHF
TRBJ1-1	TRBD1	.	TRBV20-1	TGCAGTGCGAAACAGGGGGGAACTGAAGCTTTCTTT	CSAKQGGTEAFF
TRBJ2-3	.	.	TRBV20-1	TGCAGTGCTAGAGAGAGCGGCGGGGTGGGAGATACGCAGTATTTT	CSARESGGVGDTQYF
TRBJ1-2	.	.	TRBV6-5	TGTGCCAGCAGGGACAGTGCCGACTATGGCTACACCTTC	CASRDSADYGYTF
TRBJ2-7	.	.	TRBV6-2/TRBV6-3	TGTGCCAGCAGGGACGATGGCTACGAGCAGTACTTC	CASRDDGYEQYF
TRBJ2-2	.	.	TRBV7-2	TGTGCCAGCAGCCGCCGCGGGCGGGGTGCCACCGGGGAGCTGTTTTTT	CASSRRGRGATGELFF
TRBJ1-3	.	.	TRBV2	TGTGCCAGCAGTGAATTTGGGGTAAAGAAATTAGTTGGAAACACCATATATTTT	CASSEFGVKKLVGNTIYF
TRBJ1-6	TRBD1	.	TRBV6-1	TGTGCCAGCAGTTATCGGGACAGGGTTTCACCCCTCCACTTT	CASSYRDRVSPLHF
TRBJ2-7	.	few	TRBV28	TGTGCCAGCAGTCTTCTTACCGTTACCTACGAGCAGTACTTC	CASSLLTVTYEQYF
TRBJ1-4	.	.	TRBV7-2	TGTGCCAGCAGCTTAGTACCTTCAACTAATGAAAAACTGTTTTTT	CASSLVPSTNEKLFF
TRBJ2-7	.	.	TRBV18	TGTGCCAGCTCACCACAGGGGGAGGGACGTTCCTACGAGCAGTACTTC	CASSPQGEGRSYEQYF
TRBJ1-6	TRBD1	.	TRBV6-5	TGTGCCAGCAGTTATTCCACGACAGGGAGGTCACCCCTCCACTTT	CASSYSTTGRSPLHF
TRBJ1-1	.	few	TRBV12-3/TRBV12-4	TGTGCCAGCAGTTTAGGTGACCAAGCTTTCTTT	CASSLGDQAFF
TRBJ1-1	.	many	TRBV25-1	TGTGCCAGCAGTGATGGCACTGAAGCTTTCTTT	CASSDGTEAFF
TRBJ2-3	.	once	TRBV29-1	TGCAGCGGCCGACGGGACTTCGGCACAGATACGCAGTATTTT	CSGRRDFGTDTQYF
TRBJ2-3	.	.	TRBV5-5	TGTGCCAGCAGCGAGGACAATTTTGAAGGAGATACGCAGTATTTT	CASSEDNFEGDTQYF
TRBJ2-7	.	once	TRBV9	TGTGCCAGCAGCGGGGGAACGACAGGCGAGCAGTACTTC	CASSGGTTGEQYF
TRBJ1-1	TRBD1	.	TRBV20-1	TGCAGTGCTGGACGGACAGGGCACACTGAAGCTTTCTTT	CSAGRTGHTEAFF
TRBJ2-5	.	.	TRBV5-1	TGCGCCAGCAGCCTCGGGACCGCCATGAAGGAGACCCAGTACTTC	CASSLGTAMKETQYF
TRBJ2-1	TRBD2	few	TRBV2	TGTGCCAGCAGTCTTAGCGGGGGCCCCCTCAATGAGCAGTTCTTC	CASSLSGGPLNEQFF
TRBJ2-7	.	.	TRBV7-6	TGTGCCAGCAGCTTAGGGGGGGCAGGGACCGAGCAGTACTTC	CASSLGGAGTEQYF
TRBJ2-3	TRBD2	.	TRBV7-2	TGTGCCAGCAGACCTGCGGGTGGGCTAGCGGGGGAGGGACTCGCAGATACGCAGTATTTT	CASRPAGGLAGEGLADTQYF
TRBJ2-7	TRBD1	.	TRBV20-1	TGCAGCGGTAGGAGGACAGGGTACTCCTACGAGCAGTACTTC	CSGRRTGYSYEQYF
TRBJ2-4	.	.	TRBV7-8	TGTGCCAGCAGCTTAGGGGCAGGGCCGGACATTCAGTACTTC	CASSLGAGPDIQYF
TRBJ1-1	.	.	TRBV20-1	TGCAGTGCTCAAAGAAATATAATCATATCTTTCTTT	CSAQRNIIISFF
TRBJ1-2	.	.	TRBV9	TGTGCCAACAGCCGAGGGACCGTCAGCTATGGCTACACCTTC	CANSRGTVSYGYTF
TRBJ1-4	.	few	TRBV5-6	TGTGCCAGCAGCTTCAATTGGGGGTCTAATGAAAAACTGTTTTTT	CASSFNWGSNEKLFF
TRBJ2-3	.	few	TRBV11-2	TGTGCCAGCAGCTTCGACGGGGTTGGCACAGATACGCAGTATTTT	CASSFDGVGTDTQYF
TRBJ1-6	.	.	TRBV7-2	TGTGCCGGCAGCCCCGGGGAGTCCTATAATTCACCCCTCCACTTT	CAGSPGESYNSPLHF
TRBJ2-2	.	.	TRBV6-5	TGTGCCAGCAGTTACTCGAGCCGGGGATATAGGCACACCGGGGAGCTGTTTTTT	CASSYSSRGYRHTGELFF
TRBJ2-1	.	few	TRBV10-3	TGTGCCACCACCTCCGATAGTAGGGATAATGAGCAGTTCTTC	CATTSDSRDNEQFF
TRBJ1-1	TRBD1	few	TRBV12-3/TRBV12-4	TGTGCCAGCAGTGCCGGACAGGGCTACACTGAAGCTTTCTTT	CASSAGQGYTEAFF
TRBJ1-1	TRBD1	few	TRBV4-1	TGCGCCAGCAGCCGGGACAGGGCTAGTGGAGCTTTCTTT	CASSRDRASGAFF
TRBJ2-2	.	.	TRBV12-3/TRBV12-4	TGTGCCAGCAGTTTAACTCCGCCCGGGGAGCTGTTTTTT	CASSLTPPGELFF
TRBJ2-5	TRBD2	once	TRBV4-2	TGTGCCAGCAGCCGGGCTAGCGGGGGCCGGGGGGAGACCCAGTACTTC	CASSRASGGRGETQYF
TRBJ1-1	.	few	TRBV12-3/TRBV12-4	TGTGCCAGCAGTTCCGCTATTCGGGTCCCTGAAGCTTTCTTT	CASSSAIRVPEAFF
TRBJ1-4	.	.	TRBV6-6	TGTGCCAGCAGTTACGGACAGCCGGGGGATGAAAAACTGTTTTTT	CASSYGQPGDEKLFF
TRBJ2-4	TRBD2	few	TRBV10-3	TGTGCCACCACTAGCGGGGACCTAGCCAAAAACATTCAGTACTTC	CATTSGDLAKNIQYF
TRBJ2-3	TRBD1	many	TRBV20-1	TGCAGTGCTAGACGGACAGGGGGATATTCAGATACGCAGTATTTT	CSARRTGGYSDTQYF